Listed below are T cell receptor beta chains from one sample, sequenced in a study of T-cell memory formation after mild COVID-19. TCRdb re-called the 5' RACE reads with MiXCR, one entry per CDR3 protein. The table shows 300,000 to 350,000 distinct CDR3 sequences, with around an eighth occurring only once. The sample taken for sequencing was PBMCs or a T cell subset sorted from them (not recorded which). The receptor set was obtained from a man aged 18 to 30 who had mild COVID-19 (a few samples of this study predate the infection). Cell type and time point are not known. The CDR3 runs from the conserved cysteine through the conserved F or W. A D gene is named only where the DNA matches it firmly. The size of a clone is reported for some rows only, either as once, few or many, or as a class for expanded clones.

-,few,TRBJ2-3,TRBV5-1,14,CASSSFDSTDTQYF,TGCGCCAGCAGTTCTTTCGACAGCACAGATACGCAGTATTTT
-,few,TRBJ1-1,TRBV7-9,15,CASSLFGPGNTEAFF,TGTGCCAGCAGCTTATTCGGGCCGGGGAACACTGAAGCTTTCTTT
-,-,TRBJ1-2,TRBV5-1,12,CASSLGDRGYTF,TGCGCCAGCAGCTTGGGGGATCGCGGCTACACCTTC
-,-,TRBJ2-5,TRBV29-1,12,CSVPVGLETQYF,TGCAGCGTCCCCGTGGGGTTGGAGACCCAGTACTTC
-,few,TRBJ2-4,TRBV6-2/TRBV6-3,19,CASSYSGHLALATKNIQYF,TGTGCCAGCAGTTACTCAGGCCATCTCGCGCTGGCCACCAAAAACATTCAGTACTTC
-,-,TRBJ1-5,TRBV7-8,13,CASNPGLDQPQHF,TGTGCCAGCAACCCGGGACTCGATCAGCCCCAGCATTTT
TRBD1,few,TRBJ1-2,TRBV12-3/TRBV12-4,13,CASSLRTGYGYTF,TGTGCCAGCAGTTTGCGGACAGGCTATGGCTACACCTTC
TRBD1,-,TRBJ1-5,TRBV20-1,14,CSARPGGWNQPQHF,TGCAGTGCTAGGCCAGGGGGGTGGAATCAGCCCCAGCATTTT
-,few,TRBJ2-5,TRBV20-1,14,CSASPRVAPETQYF,TGCAGTGCTAGTCCACGTGTAGCCCCAGAGACCCAGTACTTC
-,few,TRBJ2-1,TRBV24-1,16,CATSDLGGSSYNEQFF,TGTGCCACCAGTGATTTGGGGGGATCCTCCTACAATGAGCAGTTCTTC
-,-,TRBJ1-2,TRBV5-1,14,CASSSGSDWYGYTF,TGCGCCAGCAGCTCCGGGTCCGATTGGTATGGCTACACCTTC
-,-,TRBJ2-3,TRBV7-2,14,CASSLFLGPDTQYF,TGTGCCAGCAGCTTATTTTTAGGGCCAGATACGCAGTATTTT
TRBD2,-,TRBJ2-5,TRBV6-5,16,CASSYLLGGDQETQYF,TGTGCCAGCAGTTACCTTTTGGGAGGGGACCAAGAGACCCAGTACTTC